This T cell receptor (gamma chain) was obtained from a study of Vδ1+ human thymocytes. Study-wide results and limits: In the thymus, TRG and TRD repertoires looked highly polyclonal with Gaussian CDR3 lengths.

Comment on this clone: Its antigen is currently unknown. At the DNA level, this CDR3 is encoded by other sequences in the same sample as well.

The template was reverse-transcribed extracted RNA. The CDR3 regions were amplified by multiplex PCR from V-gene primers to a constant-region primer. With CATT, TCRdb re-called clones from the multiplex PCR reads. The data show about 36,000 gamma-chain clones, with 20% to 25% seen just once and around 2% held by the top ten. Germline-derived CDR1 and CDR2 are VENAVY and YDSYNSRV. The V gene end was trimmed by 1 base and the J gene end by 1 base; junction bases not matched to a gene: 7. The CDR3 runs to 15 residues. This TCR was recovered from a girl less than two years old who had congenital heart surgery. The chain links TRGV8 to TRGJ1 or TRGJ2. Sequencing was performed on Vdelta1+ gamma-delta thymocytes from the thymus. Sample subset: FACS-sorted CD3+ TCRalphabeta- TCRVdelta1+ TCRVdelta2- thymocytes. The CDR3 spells CATWDRGSNYYKKLF. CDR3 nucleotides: TGTGCCACCTGGGATAGAGGATCAAATTATTATAAGAAACTCTTT.